This entry lists 7 T cell receptor beta chains sequenced from one sample in a study of T cells after posttransplantation cyclophosphamide. Only in-frame clones appear in the TCRdb table, and some are missing; sequencing was by immunoSEQ multiplex PCR. The data contain some 19,000 clones, 74% of them singletons. A marrow graft followed busulfan-fludarabine conditioning, with cyclophosphamide on days +3 and +4. Source: PBMCs, taken after an allogeneic stem cell transplant with post-transplant cyclophosphamide. These receptors all stem from a male patient aged 30 to 39 who received an allogeneic stem cell transplant from a related donor, was CMV-positive, and had acute GVHD only. Some T cells may possibly be graft donor cells.

For the CDR3, the DNA is TGCGCCAGCACCCCCCGCGGAGGGATGAACACTGAAGCTTTCTTT. This gives the protein CASTPRGGMNTEAFF. V is TRBV5-1 and J is TRBJ1-1; D is unresolved. Germline assignment: CDR1 SGHRS and CDR2 YFSETQ. The CDR3 loop spans 15 amino acids. With 6 bases removed from V and 0 bases from J, the gap between germline ends came to 15 bases.

This CDR3 is CAWGTGGEKLFF. CDR3 bases: TGTGCCTGGGGGACAGGGGGTGAAAAACTGTTTTTT. This chain uses TRBV30 with TRBJ1-4; 11 bases align to TRBD1. The CDR3 has 12 residues. Losses at the gene ends were 5 bases for V and 7 bases for J; bases not matched to a gene: 0. In germline, CDR1 is GTSNPN, CDR2 SVGIG (reference sequence).

The chain uses TRBV18 and TRBJ2-2, with 9 bases lining up with TRBD1. The germline V gene encodes CDR1 KGHSH and CDR2 LQKENI. With 1 base clipped from V and 5 bases from J, the junction kept 8 bases outside the gene matches. The CDR3 has 17 amino acids. CDR3 sequence: CASSPRTGGATTGELFF. In nucleotides, the CDR3 is TGTGCCAGCTCACCACGCACAGGGGGCGCGACTACCGGGGAGCTGTTTTTT.

This sequence joins TRBV7-9 and TRBJ2-3; D unclear. Looked up from germline, CDR1 is SEHNR and CDR2 is FQNEAQ (reference sequence). This CDR3 contains 13 residues. V was pared by 5 bases and J by 1 base, with 7 bases between. CDR3 in amino acids: CASSLLGTDTQYF. The CDR3 DNA is TGTGCCAGCAGCCTACTGGGCACAGATACGCAGTATTTT. Together with reference TRBV7-9 and TRBJ2-3, the CDR3 gives the full variable domain: DTGVSQNPRHKITKRGQNVTFRCDPISEHNRLYWYRQTLGQGPEFLTYFQNEAQLEKSRLLSDRFSAERPKGSFSTLEIQRTEQGDSAMYLCASSLLGTDTQYFGPGTRLTVL.

This clone was observed a single time. A read error may account for a junction end that differs from germline. CDR3 sequence reads: CAIRESPGQPEAFF. As DNA, the CDR3 is TGTGCCATCAGAGAGTCCCCGGGACAGCCTGAAGCTTTCTTT. J is TRBJ1-1 and V is TRBV10-3; 7 bases match TRBD1. This CDR3 comprises 14 residues. CDR1 is ENHRY, CDR2 SYGVKD, per germline.

This clone was seen once. J is TRBJ2-5 and V is TRBV2, with a tentative D call TRBD2 (5 bases). Trimming cost V 4 bases and J 7 bases, with 13 bases left between them. CDR1 is SNHLY, CDR2 FYNNEI, per germline. The CDR3 loop spans 13 amino acids. In nucleotides, the CDR3 is TGTGCCAGCAGTGGGTCCTCCGCGGGGACCCAGTACTTC. This gives the protein CASSGSSAGTQYF.

This clone was picked up a small number of times. The rearrangement uses TRBV30 and TRBJ2-3, with 8 nucleotides matching TRBD2. Germline V gene lookup returns CDR1 GTSNPN and CDR2 SVGIG (reference sequence). V gave up 0 bases and J gave up 8 bases; unmatched junction bases: 10. The length of the CDR3 is 15 residues. The DNA of the CDR3 is TGTGCCTGGAGTGTAACAGCGGGGGCCCAGGGTACGCAGTATTTT. Translated: CAWSVTAGAQGTQYF.